This TCR beta chain appears in the sequencing data of a study of CXCR3-negative and CXCR3-positive naive CD8 T cells. General study results and limits: Naive subsets were similarly diverse, while memory CD8+ repertoires were much less diverse. Naive cells that were CXCR3-negative or CXCR3-positive used TRBV-TRBJ genes alike, while memory cells diverged.

Among CD8+ T cells, naive ones were CD45RO-CCR7+CD27+CD95-. cDNA libraries for TRB were generated by 5' RACE incorporating UMI labels. Reprocessing the 5' RACE reads, TCRdb reports a single entry for every CDR3 protein and omits DNA. This table holds under 10,000 distinct CDR3 sequences. Points on this clonotype: The antigen is unknown.

The CDR3 loop spans 16 amino acids. The germline CDR1 and CDR2 sequences are SGHAT and FQNNGV. The rearrangement joins TRBV11-2 to TRBJ2-3; TCRdb reports TRBD1, a call that lacks DNA to check it against. What was sequenced was naive CXCR3- CD8+ T cells from blood. Stated subset: CD45RO-CCR7+CD27+CD95- naive CD8+ T cells lacking CXCR3 (TNR3-). The origin of this receptor is a human donor in good health. Some clones in this sample may be carry-over from other donors' samples. Here the CDR3 reads CASSLRRGGGSDTQYF.